The 32 T cell receptor beta chains presented below share a single source sample, sequenced in a study of blood T cells in healthy people across ages. The use of a sample-barcoded 5' primer and a J-beta primer mix characterized a second PCR of roughly 6 to 11 cycles. Each CDR3 protein gets one entry after TCRdb re-called the 5' RACE reads with MiXCR. The sample includes approximately 790,000 distinct CDR3 sequences, about 59% of them seen just once. Sequenced input: blood. These receptors originate from a man aged 30 to 39 in good health.

The J gene is TRBJ1-1, the V gene TRBV12-3 or TRBV12-4; no clear D. This CDR3 is built from 15 residues. Trimming pared 2 bases from V and 1 base from J, leaving 11 bases between. The DNA for the CDR3 is TGTGCCAGCAGTTTAAAGGGATGGGCGAACACTGAAGCTTTCTTT. Translating gives CASSLKGWANTEAFF.

The CDR3 DNA follows: TGTGCCAGCAGGGGCCGACTTTCATCGGGGGGCCCAGAGGGCAATGAGCAGTTCTTC. Translating gives CASRGRLSSGGPEGNEQFF. The chain links TRBV6-1 to TRBJ2-1, with D possibly matching TRBD2 (7 bases). Germline CDR1 reads MNHNS; CDR2 reads SASEGT. V was shortened by 6 bases and J by 6 bases, with 30 bases between the two germline ends. This CDR3 comprises 19 residues.

V gene TRBV29-1 combines with J gene TRBJ1-5; TRBD1 matches 8 bases. Losses at the gene ends were 6 bases for V and 7 bases for J; bases not matched to a gene: 8. This CDR3 contains 13 residues. Germline values: CDR1 SQVTM, CDR2 ANQGSEA. The CDR3 DNA sequence: TGCAGCGTGGTCGACAGGGGAGGACAGCCCCAGCATTTT. The encoded protein is CSVVDRGGQPQHF.

This clonotype was seen a handful of times. The rearrangement uses TRBV12-3 or TRBV12-4 and TRBJ1-2; 8 nucleotides align to TRBD1. This CDR3 has 15 amino acids. After removal of 6 bases from V and 6 bases from J, the junction contained 12 bases not matched to a gene. CDR3 sequence (DNA): TGTGCCAGCAGCCCCGCTACGGGACAGGACGATGGCTACACCTTC. It specifies CASSPATGQDDGYTF.

V and J are TRBV20-1 and TRBJ2-1; 16 bases line up with TRBD2. V was clipped by 6 bases and J by 1 base; unmatched bases: 6. There are 17 residues in the CDR3. Germline V lookup: CDR1 DFQATT, CDR2 SNEGSKA (reference sequence). The CDR3, as DNA: TGCAGTGCCCCGGGACTAGCGGGGGGGCATTCCTACAATGAGCAGTTCTTC. It yields the protein CSAPGLAGGHSYNEQFF.

The genes are TRBV15 and TRBJ2-1, with 11 bases identical to TRBD2. The V gene end was trimmed by 5 bases and the J gene end by 6 bases; junction bases not matched to a gene: 9. CDR1 LNHNV and CDR2 YYDKDF come from the germline V gene (reference sequence). The CDR3 contains 16 residues. The CDR3 sequence: CATSAIISGGANEQFF. For the CDR3, the DNA is TGTGCCACCAGCGCGATTATTAGCGGGGGGGCCAATGAGCAGTTCTTC.

V is TRBV7-2 and J is TRBJ2-4; TRBD1 matches at 10 bases. The better agreement between TRBJ2-7 and the DNA end casts doubt on the J call. The CDR3 length is 20 residues. Germline V CDR1 and CDR2: SGHTA, FQGNSA. The CDR3 loop is CASSFPQEGQGYDVGYEQYF. CDR3 bases: TGTGCCAGCAGCTTCCCCCAAGAGGGACAGGGGTACGACGTGGGCTACGAGCAGTACTTC.

This clonotype occurred a few times. The chain has TRBV12-3 or TRBV12-4 and TRBJ2-1, with 12 bases identical to TRBD2. The trim removed 5 bases at V and 6 bases at J, leaving 2 bases unmatched. The length of the CDR3 is 14 residues. The DNA for the CDR3 is TGTGCCAGCAGTCCGACTAGCGGGGGCAATGAGCAGTTCTTC. Protein product: CASSPTSGGNEQFF.

This clonotype appeared a few times. This chain uses TRBV12-3 or TRBV12-4 with TRBJ2-2; D perhaps matches TRBD1 (7 bases). CDR3 length: 15 amino acids. Trimming pared 8 bases from V and 4 bases from J, leaving 17 bases between. CDR3 coding DNA: TGTGCCAGCGGAGGGGGCCTGCGCGGCACCGGGGAGCTGTTTTTT. Its protein product is CASGGGLRGTGELFF.

The chain is built from TRBV5-1 and TRBJ2-3; TRBD2 matches 11 bases. Germline V gene sequence: CDR1 SGHRS, CDR2 YFSETQ. V trimming: 4 bases; J trimming: 3 bases; junction bases outside the gene matches: 7. This CDR3 has 16 residues. CDR3 region: CASSNAGTSGTDTQYF. For the CDR3, the DNA is TGCGCCAGCAGCAACGCCGGGACTAGCGGAACAGATACGCAGTATTTT.

The sample holds many counts of this clonotype. V is TRBV7-6 and J is TRBJ2-7; a possible D gene is TRBD2 (6 bases). Germline V gives CDR1 SGHVS, CDR2 FNYEAQ. The CDR3 runs 13 residues. The V and J ends lost 0 bases and 7 bases respectively, with 10 bases between them. In DNA, the CDR3 is TGTGCCAGCAGCTTAGCAGGAGGGGATGAGCAGTACTTC. It specifies CASSLAGGDEQYF.

The V call is TRBV7-8, the J call TRBJ1-2; a weak D match, TRBD1 (5 bases). There are 13 residues in the CDR3. The V gene lost 1 base and the J gene lost 7 bases, with 10 bases spanning the gap. Per germline, CDR1 SGHVS and CDR2 FQNEAQ. CDR3 residues: CASSLEGEGGYTF. In DNA form, the CDR3 reads TGTGCCAGCAGCTTAGAAGGGGAGGGTGGCTACACCTTC.

The rearrangement uses TRBV6-6 and TRBJ2-5; D is perhaps TRBD1 (5 bases). Germline values: CDR1 MNHNY, CDR2 SVGAGI (reference sequence). Trimming left V 7 bases short and J 0 bases short, with 12 bases between. This CDR3 comprises 14 residues. The CDR3 region is CASTPPDNQETQYF. CDR3 nucleotide sequence: TGTGCCAGCACTCCTCCGGACAACCAAGAGACCCAGTACTTC.

The chain uses TRBV29-1 and TRBJ2-2; 7 nucleotides align to TRBD1. J lost 7 bases, V lost 2 bases, and 4 bases had no gene match. There are 13 residues in the CDR3. The germline V gene encodes CDR1 SQVTM and CDR2 ANQGSEA. CDR3 in amino acids: CSVERQGIGELFF. The CDR3 coding sequence is TGCAGCGTTGAACGACAGGGAATCGGGGAGCTGTTTTTT.

This clonotype has just one count. The chain combines TRBV6-2 or TRBV6-3 with TRBJ2-1, with 8 nucleotides matching TRBD2. The CDR3 totals 14 residues. Germline CDR1 MNHEY, CDR2 SVGEGT. J was trimmed by 10 bases and V by 4 bases; bases with no gene match: 9. The CDR3 spells CASSSRPGGQEQFF. The CDR3 DNA reads as TGTGCCAGCAGTTCCCGTCCGGGGGGGCAAGAGCAGTTCTTC.

The genes are TRBV4-3 and TRBJ2-1, with D uncertain. Trimming cost V 2 bases and J 8 bases, with 7 bases left between them. The CDR3 has 12 residues. Germline values: CDR1 LGHNA, CDR2 YSLEER. The CDR3 region is CASSQSFHEQFF. CDR3 in DNA: TGCGCCAGCAGCCAATCGTTCCATGAGCAGTTCTTC.

The CDR3 nucleotides read TGTGCCGGGGACCGGTCTCCACTGAGGAATTCACCCCTCCACTTT. Amino acid sequence: CAGDRSPLRNSPLHF. The rearrangement uses TRBV6-5 and TRBJ1-6, with D possibly being TRBD1 (5 bases). CDR1 and CDR2 from the germline V gene are MNHEY and SVGAGI. The CDR3 totals 15 residues. V lost 11 bases and J 7 bases, leaving 21 bases between the germline ends.

The chain recombines TRBV5-1 with TRBJ2-1; TRBD2 agrees at 12 bases. This CDR3 has 19 residues. CDR1 is SGHRS, CDR2 YFSETQ, per germline. V trimming: 4 bases; J trimming: 0 bases; junction bases outside the gene matches: 11. DNA of the CDR3: TGCGCCAGCAGCAACGGACTAGCGGGGTTTATTAGCTCCTACAATGAGCAGTTCTTC. Protein sequence: CASSNGLAGFISSYNEQFF.

The rearrangement joins TRBV27 to TRBJ2-5; 10 positions match TRBD2. Germline V gene lookup returns CDR1 MNHEY and CDR2 SMNVEV (reference sequence). The V segment lost 4 bases and the J segment 4 bases; nucleotides outside the gene matches: 12. This CDR3 has 17 amino acids. The CDR3 loop is CASSSQERGGTGETQYF. The CDR3 nucleotides are TGTGCCAGCAGTTCTCAAGAGCGGGGGGGGACGGGAGAGACCCAGTACTTC.

The chain links TRBV2 to TRBJ1-1, with D tentatively TRBD1 (6 bases). CDR1 is SNHLY, CDR2 FYNNEI, per germline. The CDR3 is 13 residues long. V was shortened by 11 bases and J by 5 bases, with 18 bases between the two germline ends. CDR3 residues: CASQGTWVTEAFF. The CDR3 DNA follows: TGTGCCTCCCAGGGGACCTGGGTGACTGAAGCTTTCTTT.

This clonotype occurred a few times. The V and J genes are TRBV3-1 and TRBJ2-4, with D hard to call. The germline V gene has CDR1 LGHDT and CDR2 YNNKEL (reference sequence). The length of the CDR3 is 13 residues. V was clipped by 0 bases and J by 6 bases, with 6 bases between them. The CDR3 DNA follows: TGTGCCAGCAGCCAAGAAGTAGGAAACATTCAGTACTTC. Amino acid sequence: CASSQEVGNIQYF.

This chain uses TRBV28 with TRBJ2-1; possibly TRBD1 or TRBD2 for D (6 bases each). V was pared by 7 bases and J by 8 bases, with 18 bases between. Germline V gene sequence: CDR1 MDHEN, CDR2 SYDVKM. CDR3 size: 14 residues. The CDR3 DNA follows: TGTGCCAGCAACAAGGGGGGAATGAGCCATGAGCAGTTCTTC. Translating gives CASNKGGMSHEQFF. The entire variable domain, with the rest obtained from reference TRBV28 and TRBJ2-1, is as follows: DVKVTQSSRYLVKRTGEKVFLECVQDMDHENMFWYRQDPGLGLRLIYFSYDVKMKEKGDIPEGYSVSREKKERFSLILESASTNQTSMYLCASNKGGMSHEQFFGPGTRLTVL.

The chain carries TRBV4-3 and TRBJ2-7, with D possibly TRBD2 on 5 matching bases. Deletions cut 0 bases from V and 7 bases from J, with 16 bases between. This CDR3 contains 15 residues. CDR1 and CDR2 (germline): LGHNA, YSLEER. The CDR3 loop reads CASSQDAAVTDEQYF. The CDR3 DNA reads as TGCGCCAGCAGCCAAGATGCAGCGGTCACGGATGAGCAGTACTTC.

V gene TRBV25-1 combines with J gene TRBJ2-1; 9 bases agree with TRBD1. The DNA end is more similar to TRBJ2-7, so the J call may be wrong. From germline, CDR1 is MGHDK and CDR2 SYGVNS. This CDR3 contains 18 residues. The CDR3 nucleotides read TGTGCCAGCAGTGAACTTACGGGACAGGGTGAATTATACAATGAGCAGTACTTC. This codes for CASSELTGQGELYNEQYF.

The genes are TRBV12-3 or TRBV12-4 and TRBJ2-1, with 7 positions matching TRBD1. V trimming: 6 bases; J trimming: 5 bases; junction bases outside the gene matches: 7. The CDR3 contains 14 residues. CDR3 loop: CASSRDRYNNEQFF. CDR3 nucleotides: TGTGCCAGCAGCCGGGACAGATATAACAATGAGCAGTTCTTC.

V and J are TRBV28 and TRBJ2-1, with 8 bases that match TRBD2. This CDR3 has 17 amino acids. CDR1 is MDHEN, CDR2 SYDVKM, per germline. The trim removed 2 bases at V and 0 bases at J, leaving 6 bases unmatched. CDR3: CASSLGWLAGSYNEQFF. CDR3 DNA: TGTGCCAGCAGTTTAGGCTGGCTAGCGGGCTCCTACAATGAGCAGTTCTTC.

The chain employs TRBV18 and TRBJ2-7, with unresolved D. The CDR3 sequence is 14 residues long. The V and J ends lost 2 bases and 3 bases respectively, with 11 bases between them. Germline loops: CDR1 KGHSH, CDR2 LQKENI. The CDR3 region is CASSPGVQNYEQYF. In DNA form, the CDR3 reads TGTGCCAGCTCACCAGGGGTACAGAACTACGAGCAGTACTTC.

The chain links TRBV20-1 to TRBJ2-3; D is unresolved. Looked up from germline, CDR1 is DFQATT and CDR2 is SNEGSKA (reference sequence). The CDR3 covers 11 residues. V lost 6 bases to trimming and J lost 5 bases, with 9 bases between them. This CDR3 is CSAYGGDTQYF. CDR3 DNA: TGCAGTGCCTACGGTGGAGATACGCAGTATTTT.

This chain uses TRBV29-1 with TRBJ2-7, with D possibly being TRBD2 (6 bases). The CDR3 has 12 amino acids. V lost 6 bases and J 3 bases, leaving 12 bases between the germline ends. Looked up from germline, CDR1 is SQVTM and CDR2 is ANQGSEA. The CDR3, as DNA: TGCAGCGTCTCTGGGACTGACTACGAGCAGTACTTC. Its protein is CSVSGTDYEQYF.

This sequence joins TRBV6-1 and TRBJ2-1; 11 bases agree with TRBD2. With 8 bases clipped from V and 8 bases from J, the junction kept 20 bases outside the gene matches. The CDR3 runs 18 residues. The germline V gene has CDR1 MNHNS and CDR2 SASEGT. CDR3 DNA sequence: TGTGCCAGCCAACCTCTACAGGGAGTGGGGACTAGCGGACATGAGCAGTTCTTC. Translation gives CASQPLQGVGTSGHEQFF.

The chain recombines TRBV12-3 or TRBV12-4 with TRBJ1-1; the match to TRBD1 covers 7 bases. The CDR3 runs to 15 residues. The trim removed 2 bases at V and 1 base at J, leaving 4 bases unmatched. CDR3 sequence: CASSLWEGANTEAFF. For the CDR3, the DNA is TGTGCCAGCAGTTTATGGGAGGGGGCGAACACTGAAGCTTTCTTT.

This clonotype appeared many times. The J gene is TRBJ1-1, the V gene TRBV7-9, with a tentative D call TRBD1 (6 bases). This CDR3 contains 14 residues. Trimming took 1 base from V and 5 from J, leaving 11 bases between them. Germline CDR1 is SEHNR and CDR2 is FQNEAQ (reference sequence). The CDR3 here is CASSLGTERTEAFF. CDR3 bases: TGTGCCAGCAGCTTAGGGACAGAGAGGACTGAAGCTTTCTTT. The variable domain in full, with the rest retrieved from reference TRBV7-9 and TRBJ1-1, is DTGVSQNPRHKITKRGQNVTFRCDPISEHNRLYWYRQTLGQGPEFLTYFQNEAQLEKSRLLSDRFSAERPKGSFSTLEIQRTEQGDSAMYLCASSLGTERTEAFFGQGTRLTVV.